Shown below are 8 T cell receptor beta chains from a single sample sequenced in a study of T-cell reconstitution after alpha-beta-depleted transplantation in children. A TCRbeta library incorporating unique molecular identifiers was prepared. A single record per CDR3 protein comes from TCRdb applying MiXCR to the PCR reads. The sample lists 75,000 to 80,000 distinct CDR3 sequences; about a sixth were seen once. The sample in question was PBMCs, mostly from graft donor cells, obtained 360 days after TCRalphabeta/CD19-depleted stem cell transplant. The receptor set was obtained from a male patient between 2 and 10 years old who had a stem cell transplant for acute lymphoblastic leukemia, so the T cells may come from the graft donor.

The V gene is TRBV24-1, the J gene TRBJ2-1; 10 bases fit TRBD2. CDR1 and CDR2 (germline): KGHDR, SFDVKD. V shed 9 bases and J 1 base; nucleotides not matched to a gene: 8. The CDR3 has 16 residues. The CDR3 reads CATPFSGRTSYNEQFF. The CDR3, as DNA: TGTGCCACCCCCTTTAGCGGGAGGACTTCCTACAATGAGCAGTTCTTC.

This clonotype turned up a few times. V gene TRBV2 combines with J gene TRBJ2-1; 7 positions match TRBD2. This CDR3 has 15 residues. CDR1 and CDR2 (germline): SNHLY, FYNNEI. Germline trimming cut 7 bases from V and 0 bases from J; bases unmatched to any gene: 6. The CDR3 DNA reads as TGTGCCAGCAACCAATGGGGGGGCTCCTACAATGAGCAGTTCTTC. Amino acids: CASNQWGGSYNEQFF.

This chain uses TRBV27 with TRBJ2-7; the D gene could be TRBD1 or TRBD2 (6 bases each). The CDR3 runs to 14 residues. V was pared by 3 bases and J by 5 bases, with 14 bases between. Germline V gene lookup returns CDR1 MNHEY and CDR2 SMNVEV (reference sequence). CDR3 nucleotide sequence: TGTGCCAGCAGTTTGTGGGGGGCAAAGAACGAGCAGTACTTC. Translating it yields CASSLWGAKNEQYF.

This clonotype was counted between two and nine times. The chain uses TRBV5-1 and TRBJ2-3; 7 bases map to TRBD2. V shed 0 bases, J shed 4 bases, and the junction held 8 bases outside the gene matches. The germline V gene has CDR1 SGHRS and CDR2 YFSETQ. The CDR3 covers 16 residues. CDR3: CASSLARGGGPDTQYF. In DNA form, the CDR3 reads TGCGCCAGCAGCTTGGCTAGGGGCGGGGGTCCAGATACGCAGTATTTT.

This clonotype was detected ten times or more. The chain is built from TRBV6-1 and TRBJ2-5, with D possibly being TRBD2 (6 bases). In germline, CDR1 is MNHNS, CDR2 SASEGT. The CDR3 is made up of 13 amino acids. Trimming left V 7 bases short and J 5 bases short, with 14 bases between. In DNA, the CDR3 is TGTGCCAGCATAGATGGGCGGGGTGAGACCCAGTACTTC. Its translation: CASIDGRGETQYF.

CDR3 DNA: TGCGCCAGCAGCCAAGATTCTAGCGGGATTAGCACAGATACGCAGTATTTT. Its protein product is CASSQDSSGISTDTQYF. The V and J genes are TRBV4-1 and TRBJ2-3, with 9 bases aligning to TRBD2. Losses at the gene ends were 0 bases for V and 0 bases for J; bases not matched to a gene: 4. Germline V gives CDR1 MGHRA, CDR2 YSYEKL. The CDR3 loop spans 17 amino acids.

This clonotype was seen only a few times. V is TRBV20-1 and J is TRBJ2-1; D may be TRBD2 (5 bases). The CDR3 length is 16 residues. Germline lookup yields CDR1 DFQATT and CDR2 SNEGSKA (reference sequence). V shed 0 bases and J shed 0 bases, with 12 bases lying between them. The CDR3 bases are TGCAGTGCTAGAGATTTGCGGAGGATCTCCTACAATGAGCAGTTCTTC. This encodes CSARDLRRISYNEQFF.

The chain links TRBV20-1 to TRBJ2-3, with D tentatively TRBD2 (5 bases). The CDR3 is 18 residues long. The V end lost 6 bases, the J end lost 2 bases, and 27 bases lay between the germline ends. The germline CDR1 and CDR2 sequences are DFQATT and SNEGSKA (reference sequence). The CDR3 sequence: CSADHRTYFALNTDTQYF. DNA of the CDR3: TGCAGTGCCGATCATCGGACTTACTTTGCCTTGAACACAGATACGCAGTATTTT.